The 14 T cell receptor beta chains given below trace back to one sample, sequenced in a study of blood T cell repertoires in COVID-19. TCRdb's table, derived via immunoSEQ multiplex PCR, lists solely in-frame clones and lacks some. This table has 200,000 to 250,000 clones, roughly four fifths appearing once. Sequencing was done on a sample of PBMCs or T cells enriched from blood (not recorded which). These receptors originate from a man between 35 and 55 years old who had recovered from COVID-19.

The chain uses TRBV5-4 and TRBJ2-1; weak D call: TRBD2 (5 bases). V gave up 4 bases and J gave up 8 bases, with 13 bases separating them. The germline V gene encodes CDR1 SGHNT and CDR2 YYREEE (reference sequence). The CDR3 extends over 13 amino acids. The CDR3 coding sequence is TGTGCCAGCAGCCCGCCGTCGGGGTATGAGCAGTTCTTC. This translates into CASSPPSGYEQFF.

V gene TRBV2 combines with J gene TRBJ2-5, with 10 bases fitting TRBD1. J lost 5 bases, V lost 5 bases, and 14 bases had no gene match. The CDR3 contains 17 residues. Germline-derived CDR1 and CDR2 are SNHLY and FYNNEI. In nucleotides, the CDR3 is TGTGCCAGCAGTTTGAGGGGAGTGACAGGGGGCAGGGAGACCCAGTACTTC. Translating it yields CASSLRGVTGGRETQYF.

The genes are TRBV13 and TRBJ1-5, with a weak D call TRBD1 (6 bases). Trimming pared 5 bases from V and 4 bases from J, leaving 12 bases between. CDR3 length: 14 amino acids. CDR1 is PRHDT and CDR2 is FYEKMQ in the germline V gene (reference sequence). CDR3 loop: CASSQGHLNQPQHF. The DNA for the CDR3 is TGTGCCAGCAGCCAGGGACATCTTAATCAGCCCCAGCATTTT.

In regard to this clone: Other nucleotide sequences in the sample specify the same CDR3. V is TRBV9 and J is TRBJ2-1; TRBD2 matches 7 bases. The V gene's germline CDR1 is SGDLS and CDR2 YYNGEE. This CDR3 is 15 amino acids long. The junction had 4 bases not matched to a gene; V was cut back by 0 bases and J by 4 bases. The CDR3 protein is CASSVGLADYNEQFF. CDR3 sequence (DNA): TGTGCCAGCAGCGTAGGGCTAGCGGATTACAATGAGCAGTTCTTC.

The chain links TRBV2 to TRBJ1-2; 10 bases match TRBD1. V lost 7 bases to trimming and J lost 3 bases; unmatched junction nucleotides: 5. This CDR3 region has 14 residues. Germline V CDR1 and CDR2: SNHLY, FYNNEI. The CDR3 DNA follows: TGTGCCAGCATCCTAGGGACAGGGGACTATGGCTACACCTTC. It yields the protein CASILGTGDYGYTF.

V is TRBV11-2 and J is TRBJ1-2, with TRBD1 as a possible D gene (5 bases). This CDR3 has 14 residues. Trimming cost V 1 base and J 1 base, with 7 bases left between them. CDR1 and CDR2 (germline): SGHAT, FQNNGV. The CDR3 DNA reads as TGTGCCAGCAGCTTAGGGGGCAGTAACTATGGCTACACCTTC. The encoded protein is CASSLGGSNYGYTF.

J is TRBJ2-1 and V is TRBV18, with D possibly matching TRBD2 (6 bases). Germline assignment: CDR1 KGHSH and CDR2 LQKENI. The length of the CDR3 is 15 residues. The V gene lost 6 bases and the J gene lost 0 bases, with 12 bases spanning the gap. Written as DNA, the CDR3 is TGTGCCAGCTCGCCTCAGCGGGTCTCCTACAATGAGCAGTTCTTC. Protein sequence: CASSPQRVSYNEQFF.

The V gene is TRBV5-1, the J gene TRBJ2-7; no clear D. There are 11 residues in the CDR3. Trimming shortened V by 3 bases and J by 2 bases, and 3 bases separated the two germline ends. CDR1 is SGHRS and CDR2 is YFSETQ in the germline V gene. CDR3 coding DNA: TGCGCCAGCAGCTCTGCCTACGAGCAGTACTTC. Translation gives CASSSAYEQYF.

The rearrangement uses TRBV19 and TRBJ1-2, with unresolved D. The CDR3 covers 13 residues. CDR1 LNHDA and CDR2 SQIVND come from the germline V gene (reference sequence). Trimming removed 1 base at V and 8 bases at J, with 11 bases between. The CDR3 region has the DNA TGTGCCAGTAGTATAGGGTGGTCTGGCGGCTACACCTTC. The encoded protein is CASSIGWSGGYTF.

The chain carries TRBV2 and TRBJ2-7, with 7 positions matching TRBD2. Germline-derived CDR1 and CDR2 are SNHLY and FYNNEI. The CDR3 runs 12 residues. The V segment lost 2 bases and the J segment 9 bases; nucleotides outside the gene matches: 4. This CDR3 is CASSERGVTQYF. The CDR3 nucleotides read TGTGCCAGCAGTGAACGGGGGGTTACGCAGTACTTC.

The CDR3 coding sequence is TGTGCCAGCTCTTCTTCTCGGGCAGGGTCTGGAACTAATGAAAAACTGTTTTTT. This sequence encodes CASSSSRAGSGTNEKLFF. The chain carries TRBV18 and TRBJ1-4; D perhaps matches TRBD1 (5 bases). The germline V gene has CDR1 KGHSH and CDR2 LQKENI. Trimming removed 6 bases from V and 1 base from J, with 21 bases in between. This CDR3 contains 18 residues.

This chain joins TRBV5-1 and TRBJ2-6; maybe TRBD2 (6 bases). The germline CDR1 and CDR2 sequences are SGHRS and YFSETQ. The length of the CDR3 is 16 residues. V was clipped by 4 bases and J by 4 bases, with 15 bases between them. CDR3 nucleotides: TGCGCCAGCAGCCTTCAACTAGCCCCCGGGGCCAACGTCCTGACTTTC. This translates into CASSLQLAPGANVLTF.

The rearrangement links TRBV19 to TRBJ1-2; D remains unclear. CDR1 and CDR2 (germline): LNHDA, SQIVND (reference sequence). The V gene lost 1 base and the J gene lost 1 base, with 10 bases spanning the gap. The CDR3 totals 15 residues. The CDR3 sequence is CASSIVGNINYGYTF. The CDR3 DNA follows: TGTGCCAGTAGTATAGTTGGCAATATTAACTATGGCTACACCTTC. Variable domain in full (rest from reference TRBV19 and TRBJ1-2): DGGITQSPKYLFRKEGQNVTLSCEQNLNHDAMYWYRQDPGQGLRLIYYSQIVNDFQKGDIAEGYSVSREKKESFPLTVTSAQKNPTAFYLCASSIVGNINYGYTFGSGTRLTVV.

This CDR3 reads CAWSGQERQPQHF. The CDR3 region has the DNA TGTGCCTGGAGTGGACAGGAGAGACAGCCCCAGCATTTT. This chain connects TRBV30 to TRBJ1-5, with a weak D call TRBD1 (6 bases). Trimming removed 1 base at V and 7 bases at J, with 11 bases between. The CDR3 has 13 residues. CDR1 and CDR2 from the germline V gene are GTSNPN and SVGIG (reference sequence). The full variable domain, its missing parts supplied by reference TRBV30 and TRBJ1-5, is SQTIHQWPATLVQPVGSPLSLECTVEGTSNPNLYWYRQAAGRGLQLLFYSVGIGQISSEVPQNLSASRPQDRQFILSSKKLLLSDSGFYLCAWSGQERQPQHFGDGTRLSIL.